Following are 21 T cell receptor beta chains from one sample sequenced in a study of blood T cells in healthy people across ages. It was with a sample-barcoded 5' primer and a J-beta primer mix that a second PCR of about 6 to 11 cycles was run. MiXCR was run by TCRdb on the 5' RACE reads, yielding one entry per CDR3 protein. Here the sample spans some 890,000 distinct CDR3 sequences, 25% to 35% being singletons. The same specimen was also included in a second study, on T cells of mothers and their children.

The material sequenced was blood. These receptor sequences come from a woman aged 40 to 49 in good health.

The chain employs TRBV6-5 and TRBJ1-6; D unresolved. CDR3 size: 12 residues. V lost 6 bases and J 7 bases, leaving 7 bases between the germline ends. Germline CDR1 is MNHEY and CDR2 is SVGAGI. CDR3 sequence (DNA): TGTGCCAGCAGGAGAGGCAATTCACCCCTCCACTTT. The encoded protein is CASRRGNSPLHF.

This clonotype was counted only a few times. The V and J genes are TRBV18 and TRBJ1-2; 10 bases agree with TRBD1. This CDR3 is built from 12 residues. Germline lookup yields CDR1 KGHSH and CDR2 LQKENI. The junction had 7 bases not matched to a gene; V was cut back by 6 bases and J by 12 bases. CDR3 DNA sequence: TGTGCCAGCTCCGGACAGGGGGATAGAAACACCTTC. Amino acid sequence: CASSGQGDRNTF. The full variable domain, its missing parts supplied by reference TRBV18 and TRBJ1-2, is NAGVMQNPRHLVRRRGQEARLRCSPMKGHSHVYWYRQLPEEGLKFMVYLQKENIIDESGMPKERFSAEFPKEGPSILRIQQVVRGDSAAYFCASSGQGDRNTFGSGTRLTVV.

This clonotype has just a few counts. The CDR3: CSASLPGTYNEQFF. DNA for the CDR3: TGCAGTGCTAGTCTGCCGGGGACCTACAATGAGCAGTTCTTC. The rearrangement links TRBV20-1 to TRBJ2-1, with D possibly matching TRBD2 (5 bases). The germline V gene encodes CDR1 DFQATT and CDR2 SNEGSKA (reference sequence). With 3 bases removed from V and 2 bases from J, the gap between germline ends came to 11 bases. CDR3 length: 14 amino acids.

This clonotype was seen at least ten times. V usage is TRBV3-1 and J usage is TRBJ2-7; 7 bases are a match to TRBD1. V trimming: 5 bases; J trimming: 3 bases; junction bases outside the gene matches: 13. The CDR3 has 16 residues. Germline CDR1 LGHDT, CDR2 YNNKEL (reference sequence). DNA of the CDR3: TGTGCCAGCAGCACGTTGACAGGGACCCGTTACTACGAGCAGTACTTC. Its translation is CASSTLTGTRYYEQYF.

This clonotype has ten or more counts. The V and J genes are TRBV6-2 or TRBV6-3 and TRBJ2-7; 10 bases fit TRBD2. The CDR3 runs to 14 residues. Trimming took 2 bases from V and 7 from J; bases not matched to a gene: 5. From germline, CDR1 is MNHEY and CDR2 SVGEGT. CDR3 DNA: TGTGCCAGCAGTTACAGCGGGGGGGCCCAAGAGCAGTACTTC. Translating gives CASSYSGGAQEQYF.

There are many counts of this clonotype. The rearrangement links TRBV5-8 to TRBJ2-5; D gene ambiguous. Trimming took off 2 bases at V and 5 bases at J, with 4 bases between the two ends. The CDR3 consists of 11 residues. The germline CDR1 and CDR2 sequences are SGHTS and YDEGEE. CDR3 sequence reads: CASSFPETQYF. The CDR3, as DNA: TGTGCCAGCAGCTTTCCGGAGACCCAGTACTTC. Together with reference TRBV5-8 and TRBJ2-5, the CDR3 gives the full variable domain: EAGVTQSPTHLIKTRGQQATLRCSPISGHTSVYWYQQALGLGLQFLLWYDEGEERNRGNFPPRFSGRQFPNYSSELNVNALELEDSALYLCASSFPETQYFGPGTRLLVL.

Regarding this clonotype: The junction departs from germline at one end; a sequencing error may be responsible. J is TRBJ1-5 and V is TRBV19; TRBD1 is a possible D gene (6 bases). Germline V gene lookup returns CDR1 LNHDA and CDR2 SQIVND (reference sequence). The CDR3 extends over 16 amino acids. CDR3 sequence: CASSNSGHAGYQPQHF. DNA for the CDR3: TGCGCCAGTAGTAACTCGGGACACGCGGGCTATCAGCCCCAGCATTTT.

J is TRBJ2-7 and V is TRBV6-1; 10 positions agree with TRBD1. J gave up 5 bases and V 9 bases, and 7 bases lay outside the gene matches. This CDR3 is built from 13 residues. CDR1 is MNHNS, CDR2 SASEGT, per germline. The CDR3 is CASAGTGVDEQYF. CDR3 DNA: TGTGCCAGTGCCGGGACAGGGGTCGACGAGCAGTACTTC.

The V and J genes are TRBV6-5 and TRBJ2-3; 8 nucleotides align to TRBD2. This CDR3 comprises 18 residues. Germline V CDR1 and CDR2: MNHEY, SVGAGI. V dropped 0 bases and J dropped 0; count of bases not matched to a gene: 8. The CDR3 DNA follows: TGTGCCAGCAGTTACTCGATAGCGGGAACGTCTAGCACAGATACGCAGTATTTT. As protein: CASSYSIAGTSSTDTQYF.

This CDR3 is CSARKTGGPVGEQFF. The CDR3 nucleotides are TGCAGTGCTAGAAAAACCGGGGGGCCGGTGGGTGAGCAGTTCTTC. This sequence joins TRBV20-1 and TRBJ2-1; TRBD2 is a possible D gene (7 bases). V was trimmed by 2 bases and J by 9 bases, leaving 20 bases between them. CDR3 length equals 15 residues. Germline CDR1 and CDR2: DFQATT and SNEGSKA (reference sequence).

This clonotype was detected only a few times. The chain's CDR3 is CAAARTGGRSYNEQYF. As DNA, the CDR3 is TGTGCCGCCGCCCGGACGGGGGGCCGCTCCTACAATGAGCAGTACTTC. The chain uses TRBV10-3 and TRBJ2-1; tentative D call: TRBD2 (7 bases). The DNA end favors TRBJ2-7, so the J call may be wrong. The germline gives CDR1 ENHRY, CDR2 SYGVKD. The CDR3 is 16 amino acids.

The chain uses TRBV18 and TRBJ2-1; D might be TRBD2 (7 bases). Trimming left V 1 base short and J 5 bases short, with 9 bases between. Germline loops: CDR1 KGHSH, CDR2 LQKENI. CDR3 length: 14 amino acids. The CDR3 is CASSPQGGNNEQFF. The CDR3 DNA reads TGTGCCAGCTCACCACAGGGGGGGAACAATGAGCAGTTCTTC.

This clonotype was seen many times. The chain carries TRBV20-1 and TRBJ2-6; D is ambiguous. This CDR3 comprises 13 residues. Per the germline V gene, CDR1 is DFQATT and CDR2 is SNEGSKA (reference sequence). Trimming took off 3 bases at V and 6 bases at J, with 9 bases between the two ends. The CDR3 nucleotides are TGCAGTGCTAGGCCCGACATGGCCAACGTCCTGACTTTC. Amino acid sequence: CSARPDMANVLTF.

This clonotype turned up a few times. V gene TRBV28 combines with J gene TRBJ1-6; D might be TRBD1 (6 bases). Germline CDR1 reads MDHEN; CDR2 reads SYDVKM. V lost 4 bases and J lost 7, with 17 bases in between. This CDR3 is 16 amino acids long. CDR3 region: CASSYPGGRGNSPLHF. The CDR3 nucleotides read TGTGCCAGCAGTTACCCGGGGGGGCGCGGGAATTCACCCCTCCACTTT.

In DNA, the CDR3 is TGTGCCAGCAGTGAGCAGGACAGGACCTTAGGCTATGGCTACACCTTC. This codes for CASSEQDRTLGYGYTF. V is TRBV6-6 and J is TRBJ1-2; 7 bases are a match to TRBD1. J was trimmed by 4 bases and V by 5 bases; bases with no gene match: 13. Germline V lookup: CDR1 MNHNY, CDR2 SVGAGI (reference sequence). The CDR3 runs 16 residues.

This clonotype was seen ten or more times. The genes are TRBV29-1 and TRBJ2-5, with TRBD1 identical over 10 bases. The CDR3 has 15 amino acids. The V gene's germline CDR1 is SQVTM and CDR2 ANQGSEA. V lost 7 bases and J lost 1; bases outside the gene matches: 9. CDR3 sequence (DNA): TGCAGCGCCCTTGGGGGACAGGGGTTCCAAGAGACCCAGTACTTC. This sequence encodes CSALGGQGFQETQYF.

CDR3 DNA sequence: TGTGCCAGCAGTTTTTTGGGCGGTGCACGGGAGACCCAGTTCTTC. Encoded protein: CASSFLGGARETQFF. The V gene is TRBV28, the J gene TRBJ2-1, with D tentatively TRBD2 (6 bases). The CDR3 has 15 residues. Germline loops: CDR1 MDHEN, CDR2 SYDVKM. The V and J ends lost 3 bases and 13 bases respectively, with 22 bases between them.

This clonotype was counted only a few times. This may come from a read error, since a much larger clone is one base off. The rearrangement links TRBV20-1 to TRBJ2-1, with D possibly being TRBD2 (5 bases). Matching the DNA end better, TRBJ2-7 makes the J call doubtful. This CDR3 is 16 amino acids long. From germline, CDR1 is DFQATT and CDR2 SNEGSKA (reference sequence). CDR3 DNA: TGCAGTGCTAGAGATAGAGGGAAAACCTCCTACAATGAGCAGTACTTC. Its protein product is CSARDRGKTSYNEQYF.

In this sample, this clonotype turned up many times. This chain uses TRBV5-4 with TRBJ2-3, with 10 bases matching TRBD2. V gave up 0 bases and J gave up 4 bases; unmatched junction bases: 5. The CDR3 spans 16 residues. Germline V CDR1 and CDR2: SGHNT, YYREEE (reference sequence). CDR3 in DNA: TGTGCCAGCAGCTTGGATCTAGCGGGGGCCCCAGATACGCAGTATTTT. Its protein is CASSLDLAGAPDTQYF.

This chain joins TRBV7-2 and TRBJ2-5; D is ambiguous. The germline gives CDR1 SGHTA, CDR2 FQGNSA. V was trimmed by 1 base and J by 7 bases, leaving 4 bases between them. CDR3 length: 11 amino acids. The CDR3: CASSLEVTQYF. In nucleotides, the CDR3 is TGTGCCAGCAGCTTAGAGGTGACCCAGTACTTC.

V usage is TRBV3-1 and J usage is TRBJ2-7, with D perhaps given as TRBD1 or TRBD2 (7 bases each). This CDR3 is 16 amino acids long. CDR1 is LGHDT and CDR2 is YNNKEL in the germline V gene (reference sequence). V was trimmed by 0 bases and J by 7 bases, leaving 19 bases between them. In DNA form, the CDR3 reads TGTGCCAGCAGCCAAGATGGGCTGGTCAGGGGGGGGGAGCAGTACTTC. This encodes CASSQDGLVRGGEQYF.